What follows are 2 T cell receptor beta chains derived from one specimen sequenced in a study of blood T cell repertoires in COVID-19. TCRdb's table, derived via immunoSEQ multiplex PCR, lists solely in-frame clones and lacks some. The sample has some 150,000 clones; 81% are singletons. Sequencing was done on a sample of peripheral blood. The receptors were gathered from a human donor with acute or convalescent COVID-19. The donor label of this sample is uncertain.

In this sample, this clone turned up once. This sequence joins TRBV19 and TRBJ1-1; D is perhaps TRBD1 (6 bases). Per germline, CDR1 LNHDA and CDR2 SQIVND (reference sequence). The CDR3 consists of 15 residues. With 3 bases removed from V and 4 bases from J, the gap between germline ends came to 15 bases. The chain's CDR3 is CASSMLRGRGTEAFF. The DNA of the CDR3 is TGTGCCAGTAGTATGCTGAGGGGGAGAGGCACTGAAGCTTTCTTT.

CDR3: CASSIGAYEQYF. The CDR3 nucleotides are TGTGCCAGTAGTATCGGGGCCTACGAGCAGTACTTC. This chain joins TRBV19 and TRBJ2-7; D perhaps matches TRBD2 (5 bases). The ends were cut back, 3 bases at V and 2 bases at J, with 5 bases in the middle. This CDR3 is built from 12 residues. The germline V gene encodes CDR1 LNHDA and CDR2 SQIVND (reference sequence). Variable domain in full (rest from reference TRBV19 and TRBJ2-7): DGGITQSPKYLFRKEGQNVTLSCEQNLNHDAMYWYRQDPGQGLRLIYYSQIVNDFQKGDIAEGYSVSREKKESFPLTVTSAQKNPTAFYLCASSIGAYEQYFGPGTRLTVT.